These 24 T cell receptor beta chains were all obtained from the same sample, sequenced in a study of shared clonotypes between healthy human individuals. Profiling relied on immunoSEQ multiplex PCR, and the TCRdb table lists in-frame clones only, not all of them. The sample carries 1.5 million to 1.9 million clones, approximately 98% recorded once. Sequenced sample: naive CD4+ T cells sorted from blood. The subset: CD45RA+ positively selected. Receptors were obtained from a man under 40 in good health.

The V and J genes are TRBV19 and TRBJ2-1; TRBD2 aligns across 10 bases. This CDR3 is 14 amino acids long. Germline CDR1 reads LNHDA; CDR2 reads SQIVND (reference sequence). With V trimmed by 6 bases and J by 10 bases, 9 bases remained unmatched. This chain's CDR3 is CASRGQQAGGEQFF. The CDR3 DNA reads TGTGCCAGTAGAGGACAACAAGCGGGAGGGGAGCAGTTCTTC.

The V and J genes are TRBV4-2 and TRBJ2-7, with a tentative D call TRBD1 (5 bases). Between the trimmed V and J ends, which lost 0 bases and 6 bases, there was a span of 9 bases. This CDR3 has 13 amino acids. Germline V gene data show CDR1 as LGHNA and CDR2 as YNFKEQ. CDR3 sequence reads: CASSQDLGLEQYF. CDR3 bases: TGTGCCAGCAGCCAAGATCTGGGGCTCGAGCAGTACTTC.

This clone was observed a single time. The CDR3, as DNA: TGCAGCGTTGAATTATGGGGGGGCTCTGGAAACACCATATATTTT. Amino acids: CSVELWGGSGNTIYF. This chain joins TRBV29-1 and TRBJ1-3, with D perhaps matching TRBD1 (5 bases). Germline V lookup: CDR1 SQVTM, CDR2 ANQGSEA. The CDR3 is 15 residues long. V was pared by 2 bases and J by 0 bases, with 11 bases between.

The chain is built from TRBV5-4 and TRBJ1-2; 7 bases agree with TRBD1. V was clipped by 3 bases and J by 8 bases; unmatched bases: 4. The CDR3 totals 12 residues. Germline V gene data show CDR1 as SGHNT and CDR2 as YYREEE (reference sequence). The CDR3 region is CASSSGQEGYTF. CDR3 in DNA: TGTGCCAGCAGCTCCGGACAGGAGGGCTACACCTTC.

The V gene is TRBV13, the J gene TRBJ2-7; 9 positions agree with TRBD2. This CDR3 is 17 amino acids long. Germline CDR1 PRHDT, CDR2 FYEKMQ (reference sequence). Trimming took 0 bases from V and 2 from J; bases not matched to a gene: 8. The CDR3 DNA reads TGTGCCAGCAGCTTAGGCGGACTAGCGCCTAAAACCTACGAGCAGTACTTC. Residues: CASSLGGLAPKTYEQYF.

This chain links TRBV28 with TRBJ2-4, with 9 bases matching TRBD2. The CDR3 covers 19 residues. V was clipped by 6 bases and J by 3 bases; unmatched bases: 18. Germline V gene lookup returns CDR1 MDHEN and CDR2 SYDVKM. CDR3 sequence: CASSLPSTSGRSVKNIQYF. The CDR3 DNA reads as TGTGCCAGCAGCCTCCCCTCGACTAGCGGAAGGAGTGTCAAAAACATTCAGTACTTC.

CDR3 sequence: CASSLSSLGGLGEQYF. The CDR3 DNA follows: TGTGCCAGCAGTTTAAGTAGTTTGGGAGGGCTGGGGGAGCAGTACTTC. This chain links TRBV28 with TRBJ2-7; 7 bases map to TRBD2. There are 16 residues in the CDR3. Trimming removed 2 bases from V and 7 bases from J; junction bases left unmatched: 14. Germline-derived CDR1 and CDR2 are MDHEN and SYDVKM. The full variable domain, rest sourced from reference TRBV28 and TRBJ2-7, is DVKVTQSSRYLVKRTGEKVFLECVQDMDHENMFWYRQDPGLGLRLIYFSYDVKMKEKGDIPEGYSVSREKKERFSLILESASTNQTSMYLCASSLSSLGGLGEQYFGPGTRLTVT.

The gene calls are TRBV21-1 and TRBJ2-7; no DNA check was done on the table's D call, TRBD1. TRBV21-1 is deemed a pseudogene. The CDR3 extends over 17 amino acids. CDR3 sequence (DNA): TGTGCCAGCAGCAAAGGGGCTTGGGACAGTTACTCCTACGAGCAGTACTTC. Translated: CASSKGAWDSYSYEQYF.

The rearrangement links TRBV19 to TRBJ2-1, with 10 bases lining up with TRBD2. Trimming at V came to 3 bases and at J to 4 bases, leaving 6 bases not matched to a gene. CDR3 length: 16 amino acids. Germline values: CDR1 LNHDA, CDR2 SQIVND (reference sequence). The CDR3 loop reads CASSIMSGRDYNEQFF. The CDR3 DNA is TGTGCCAGTAGTATTATGAGCGGGAGGGATTACAATGAGCAGTTCTTC. Full variable domain (outside the CDR3, taken from reference TRBV19 and TRBJ2-1): DGGITQSPKYLFRKEGQNVTLSCEQNLNHDAMYWYRQDPGQGLRLIYYSQIVNDFQKGDIAEGYSVSREKKESFPLTVTSAQKNPTAFYLCASSIMSGRDYNEQFFGPGTRLTVL.

Concerning this clone: Other nucleotide sequences in the sample specify the same CDR3. J is TRBJ2-7 and V is TRBV28; no definite D call. The CDR3 has 13 amino acids. Germline CDR1 is MDHEN and CDR2 is SYDVKM. Trimming stripped 3 bases from V and 1 base from J, with 7 bases between. CDR3 loop: CASSLVGSYEQYF. The DNA of the CDR3 is TGTGCCAGCAGTTTGGTCGGATCCTACGAGCAGTACTTC.

The chain carries TRBV28 and TRBJ2-2, with 8 bases identical to TRBD1. The CDR3 totals 17 residues. Germline V gives CDR1 MDHEN, CDR2 SYDVKM. Trimming removed 2 bases from V and 1 base from J; junction bases left unmatched: 6. The CDR3 nucleotides are TGTGCCAGCAGTTTAGGGATAGGGACAGGGAACACCGGGGAGCTGTTTTTT. Translated, it gives CASSLGIGTGNTGELFF.

This chain joins TRBV15 and TRBJ1-1; D remains unclear. In germline, CDR1 is LNHNV, CDR2 YYDKDF (reference sequence). This CDR3 has 15 residues. V gave up 1 base and J gave up 1 base, with 10 bases separating them. The CDR3 region has the DNA TGTGCCACCAGCAGAGGCGGCGTCAGGAACACTGAAGCTTTCTTT. Translated, it gives CATSRGGVRNTEAFF.

The chain combines TRBV29-1 with TRBJ2-2, with D perhaps matching TRBD1 or TRBD2 (5 bases each). The CDR3 loop spans 14 amino acids. CDR1 is SQVTM, CDR2 ANQGSEA, per germline. V was shortened by 5 bases and J by 1 base, with 11 bases between the two germline ends. CDR3 DNA sequence: TGCAGCGTTTATATGAGGGGGAACACCGGGGAGCTGTTTTTT. This gives the protein CSVYMRGNTGELFF.

J is TRBJ2-1 and V is TRBV7-9, with a weak D call TRBD1 (6 bases). Trimming removed 4 bases at V and 1 base at J, with 17 bases between. The CDR3 contains 17 residues. Per germline, CDR1 SEHNR and CDR2 FQNEAQ (reference sequence). The CDR3 nucleotides are TGTGCCAGCAGCTCCCCCGTACGGACAGTTTCCTACAATGAGCAGTTCTTC. This sequence encodes CASSSPVRTVSYNEQFF.

V is TRBV30 and J is TRBJ1-4; possibly TRBD1 for D (5 bases). The germline V and J ends were trimmed by 4 bases and 8 bases, with 14 bases remaining between them. Germline CDR1 GTSNPN, CDR2 SVGIG (reference sequence). The CDR3 is made up of 13 amino acids. The CDR3 reads CAWKSQKGEKLFF. CDR3 bases: TGTGCCTGGAAATCCCAGAAGGGGGAAAAACTGTTTTTT.

The chain carries TRBV10-3 and TRBJ2-7, with 10 bases aligning to TRBD1. The CDR3 sequence is 15 residues long. Trimming at V came to 4 bases and at J to 1 base, leaving 4 bases not matched to a gene. The germline CDR1 and CDR2 sequences are ENHRY and SYGVKD. This CDR3 reads CAISGGQGKSYEQYF. Here the CDR3 DNA reads TGTGCCATCAGTGGGGGACAGGGGAAGTCCTACGAGCAGTACTTC.

V usage is TRBV18 and J usage is TRBJ1-2; perhaps TRBD1 as D (5 bases). The V end was cut by 0 bases, the J end by 0 bases, with 11 bases between. CDR3 size: 16 residues. In germline, CDR1 is KGHSH, CDR2 LQKENI. CDR3 in DNA: TGTGCCAGCTCACCACCGATCGGACACACTAACTATGGCTACACCTTC. Protein: CASSPPIGHTNYGYTF.

This chain joins TRBV5-1 and TRBJ2-1, with D maybe TRBD2 (6 bases). Germline V lookup: CDR1 SGHRS, CDR2 YFSETQ. Trimming took off 1 base at V and 10 bases at J, with 6 bases between the two ends. CDR3 length: 11 residues. This chain's CDR3 is CASSLTSEQFF. As DNA, the CDR3 is TGCGCCAGCAGCTTGACTAGCGAGCAGTTCTTC. Combining the CDR3 with reference TRBV5-1 and TRBJ2-1 gives the whole variable domain KAGVTQTPRYLIKTRGQQVTLSCSPISGHRSVSWYQQTPGQGLQFLFEYFSETQRNKGNFPGRFSGRQFSNSRSEMNVSTLELGDSALYLCASSLTSEQFFGPGTRLTVL.

The chain employs TRBV5-4 and TRBJ1-3; perhaps TRBD1 as D (6 bases). CDR3 length: 17 amino acids. Trimming took 1 base from V and 0 from J, leaving 14 bases between them. Germline V CDR1 and CDR2: SGHNT, YYREEE (reference sequence). The DNA of the CDR3 is TGTGCCAGCAGCTTGTTTGGGGGGGCCTTCTCTGGAAACACCATATATTTT. Translation: CASSLFGGAFSGNTIYF. The entire variable domain, with the rest obtained from reference TRBV5-4 and TRBJ1-3, is as follows: ETGVTQSPTHLIKTRGQQVTLRCSSQSGHNTVSWYQQALGQGPQFIFQYYREEENGRGNFPPRFSGLQFPNYSSELNVNALELDDSALYLCASSLFGGAFSGNTIYFGEGSWLTVV.

The chain uses TRBV13 and TRBJ2-3; possibly TRBD1 for D (6 bases). Per the germline V gene, CDR1 is PRHDT and CDR2 is FYEKMQ (reference sequence). The length of the CDR3 is 17 residues. V was trimmed by 0 bases and J by 0 bases, leaving 13 bases between them. CDR3 bases: TGTGCCAGCAGCTTAGGCCTGACAGGCATAAGCACAGATACGCAGTATTTT. Protein sequence: CASSLGLTGISTDTQYF. The full variable domain, with the rest looked up from reference TRBV13 and TRBJ2-3, is AAGVIQSPRHLIKEKRETATLKCYPIPRHDTVYWYQQGPGQDPQFLISFYEKMQSDKGSIPDRFSAQQFSDYHSELNMSSLELGDSALYFCASSLGLTGISTDTQYFGPGTRLTVL.

J is TRBJ2-3 and V is TRBV5-1; D possibly corresponds to TRBD2 (6 bases). CDR1 and CDR2 (germline): SGHRS, YFSETQ. This CDR3 is 16 amino acids long. V was shortened by 5 bases and J by 1 base, with 17 bases between the two germline ends. This CDR3 is CASSLPAGGGTDTQYF. CDR3 sequence (DNA): TGCGCCAGCAGTCTCCCAGCGGGTGGAGGCACAGATACGCAGTATTTT. Together with reference TRBV5-1 and TRBJ2-3, the CDR3 gives the full variable domain: KAGVTQTPRYLIKTRGQQVTLSCSPISGHRSVSWYQQTPGQGLQFLFEYFSETQRNKGNFPGRFSGRQFSNSRSEMNVSTLELGDSALYLCASSLPAGGGTDTQYFGPGTRLTVL.

This chain joins TRBV28 and TRBJ2-7; perhaps TRBD2 as D (5 bases). The CDR3 extends over 11 amino acids. V lost 11 bases and J 1 base, leaving 9 bases between the germline ends. Germline lookup yields CDR1 MDHEN and CDR2 SYDVKM. CDR3 protein: CAAGVSYEQYF. The CDR3 DNA reads TGTGCCGCGGGCGTGTCCTACGAGCAGTACTTC.

CDR3 residues: CASSRKLGLAGEGEQFF. The DNA for the CDR3 is TGCGCCAGCAGTCGTAAGCTAGGGCTAGCGGGAGAAGGTGAGCAGTTCTTC. The chain carries TRBV10-1 and TRBJ2-1; 10 positions agree with TRBD2. Germline lookup yields CDR1 WNHNN and CDR2 SYGVQD (reference sequence). The CDR3 is 17 residues long. V dropped 5 bases and J dropped 9; count of bases not matched to a gene: 16.

The V gene is TRBV18, the J gene TRBJ2-3; either TRBD1 or TRBD2 may supply D (5 bases each). The CDR3 contains 14 residues. The V end was cut by 1 base, the J end by 2 bases, with 7 bases between. Germline CDR1 reads KGHSH; CDR2 reads LQKENI. The CDR3: CASSPRDATDTQYF. DNA for the CDR3: TGTGCCAGCTCACCACGGGACGCCACAGATACGCAGTATTTT.